The rows below give T cell receptor beta chains drawn from one sample of a study of T cells in Graves' hyperthyroidism and ophthalmopathy. TCRdb re-analysed the multiplex PCR reads in MiXCR, keeping a single row per CDR3 protein. The sample contains a few hundred thousand distinct CDR3 sequences, roughly 15% of which appear only once. The specimen was blood. Every receptor here comes from a woman aged 25 to 39 with Graves' ophthalmopathy. CDR3s include the opening cysteine and the closing phenylalanine or tryptophan.

CDR3 protein	V gene	J gene
CASSLVGTSSYEQYF	TRBV7-2	TRBJ2-7
CASSYRDSNSPLHF	TRBV7-2	TRBJ1-6
CASSVGTPGHHSYEQYF	TRBV9	TRBJ2-7
CASSELTGGNSPLHF	TRBV2	TRBJ1-6
CAILRTDYNEQFF	TRBV2	TRBJ2-1
CANAGTGEETQYF	TRBV28	TRBJ2-5
CASSGLTWQPQHF	TRBV6-1	TRBJ1-5
CALARDYSASYEQYF	TRBV19	TRBJ2-7
CASRGTVHSGANVLTF	TRBV5-8	TRBJ2-6
CASSEDSLQETQYF	TRBV6-1	TRBJ2-5
CSAREFGAGPRDTGELFF	TRBV20-1	TRBJ2-2
CASSEQGPSYNEQFF	TRBV28	TRBJ2-1
CASSLGPTGGGKETQYF	TRBV7-2	TRBJ2-5
CSARVWGTGAYEQYF	TRBV20-1	TRBJ2-7
CASSLASGGTSYNEQFF	TRBV7-9	TRBJ2-1
CASSPLKRGLDTDTQYF	TRBV27	TRBJ2-3
CSAGGGSVVGVFYEQYF	TRBV20-1	TRBJ2-7
CASGPAPANQPQHF	TRBV27	TRBJ1-5
CASSPSQADTGELFF	TRBV18	TRBJ2-2
CASSSFPTAASYGYTF	TRBV28	TRBJ1-2
CASSFAGLNEQFF	TRBV5-1	TRBJ2-1
CASSLRHSGANVLTF	TRBV7-3	TRBJ2-6
CASSFRFPNTEAFF	TRBV6-1	TRBJ1-1
CASSLVPGSGGVDTQYF	TRBV7-6	TRBJ2-3
CAIGRDNKMNTEAFF	TRBV10-3	TRBJ1-1
CASSSADNSPLHF	TRBV5-5	TRBJ1-6
CASKGSPLYYEQYF	TRBV27	TRBJ2-7
CASSIMVGRGNYNEQFF	TRBV19	TRBJ2-1
CASLASSGGETQYF	TRBV2	TRBJ2-5
CASSGPGTVNTEAFF	TRBV28	TRBJ1-1
CASSRDRGSAIQYF	TRBV5-4	TRBJ2-4
CAWELPEAGEKLFF	TRBV30	TRBJ1-4
CASSSVRDPPPNEQFF	TRBV7-9	TRBJ2-1